The entry below describes one T cell receptor beta chain. Its antigen is unidentified. This CDR3 contains 13 residues. Trimming pared 0 bases from V and 4 bases from J, leaving 3 bases between. Germline CDR1 reads MNHEY; CDR2 reads SMNVEV (reference sequence). cDNA prepared by RNA extraction and subsequent reverse transcription served as the template for sequencing. Using immunoSEQ multiplex PCR, the repertoire was profiled, and TCRdb retains in-frame clones only, with some absent. Here the sample spans approximately 140,000 clones, around 83% being singletons. As to treatment: oral pan-JAK inhibitor, 5-10 mg twice daily. Peripheral blood samples and lesional scalp punch biopsies were obtained from alopecia areata patients. The sample originates from a study of CD8+ T cells in alopecia areata. Across the study: Tofacitinib continued for 6 to 18 months and was then withheld for 6 months.

Study-wide results and limits: Whereas mice showed it more clearly, TCR sharing across patients was murkier, possibly because of HLA. Persistence in scalp and blood during tofacitinib was observed for many expanded lesional clones.

The J gene is TRBJ2-2, the V gene TRBV27, with D uncertain. This clonotype was obtained from a human donor with alopecia areata. Specimen: CD8+ T cells sorted from blood, collected at week 4, from a patient treated with tofacitinib. The chain's CDR3 is CASSLSPTGELFF. As DNA, the CDR3 is TGTGCCAGCAGTTTATCACCCACCGGGGAGCTGTTTTTT.